The 10 T cell receptor beta chains below come from one sample, sequenced in a study of human T cells and chemical hapten exposure (dated by TCRdb to the early 2020s). What the time point label conveys for this sample: patch test 3, about 24 weeks after DPC sensitization. In light of the paper, this sample's treatment or condition label describes: therapeutic diphenylcyclopropenone sensitization with weekly scalp DPC. Unfractionated whole blood was collected in Tempus Blood RNA tubes, and total RNA was extracted from that blood. Receptor amplification or capture employed RACE. The data were produced on a NextSeq 500. In-frame beta chains were kept once TCRdb had trimmed the public reads at Q25 with fastp and called clones with MiXCR. Rows merge per CDR3 protein into single entries with the most common DNA and genes. In this sample the table shows 30,000 to 40,000 distinct CDR3 sequences, roughly 13% of which occur a single time. The ten largest make up about 2.3% of the sample.

Sequencing was performed on whole blood, taken in connection with sensitization to the hapten diphenylcyclopropenone (DPC). The receptors shown here come from a middle-aged woman with alopecia areata. Some clones in this sample may be carry-over from other donors' samples.

This clonotype was seen at least ten times. V gene TRBV11-2 combines with J gene TRBJ1-4, with TRBD1 as a possible D gene (5 bases). Trimming removed 1 base at V and 3 bases at J, with 6 bases between. The CDR3 consists of 14 residues. CDR1 SGHAT and CDR2 FQNNGV come from the germline V gene. The CDR3 DNA reads TGTGCCAGCAGCTTAGGACAGTCTAATGAAAAACTGTTTTTT. Translation: CASSLGQSNEKLFF.

This clonotype was seen at least ten times. Here the CDR3 reads CASGLQYNSPLHF. CDR3 DNA: TGTGCTAGTGGTTTACAATACAATTCACCCCTCCACTTT. V usage is TRBV12-5 and J usage is TRBJ1-6; D unclear. CDR3 length: 13 amino acids. CDR1 is LGHNT, CDR2 FRNRAP, per germline. Trimming removed 3 bases at V and 7 bases at J, with 7 bases between.

The rearrangement links TRBV11-2 to TRBJ1-6; tentatively, D is TRBD1 (5 bases). This CDR3 is 15 amino acids long. The V gene lost 1 base and the J gene lost 15 bases, with 19 bases spanning the gap. CDR1 is SGHAT and CDR2 is FQNNGV in the germline V gene. The CDR3 DNA follows: TGTGCCAGCAGCTTAGCCGAGGGGCCGCTTATACGCCTCCACTTT. Its translation is CASSLAEGPLIRLHF.

This clonotype was picked up many times. The V and J genes are TRBV27 and TRBJ2-7; D is perhaps TRBD1 (5 bases). The germline V and J ends were trimmed by 8 bases and 4 bases, with 9 bases remaining between them. The CDR3 contains 11 residues. CDR1 and CDR2 from the germline V gene are MNHEY and SMNVEV (reference sequence). The CDR3 nucleotides are TGTGCCAGCGGGGCGGATTACGAGCAGTACTTC. Its protein product is CASGADYEQYF.

This clonotype turned up a few times. The CDR3 region has the DNA TGTGCCAGCAACAGTGGCCATGAGCAGTTCTTC. It encodes CASNSGHEQFF. The chain carries TRBV28 and TRBJ2-1; D gene ambiguous. The V end lost 7 bases, the J end lost 8 bases, and 9 bases lay between the germline ends. The CDR3 totals 11 residues. In germline, CDR1 is MDHEN, CDR2 SYDVKM.

This clonotype was recorded a few times. This chain uses TRBV4-1 with TRBJ2-2; 8 nucleotides align to TRBD1. The CDR3 spans 16 residues. Trimming cost V 1 base and J 6 bases; bases outside gene matches: 7. Germline lookup yields CDR1 MGHRA and CDR2 YSYEKL. The CDR3 sequence: CASSQVPDRDAGELFF. The CDR3 coding sequence is TGCGCCAGCAGCCAAGTCCCGGACAGGGACGCCGGGGAGCTGTTTTTT.

The sample holds many counts of this clonotype. This chain links TRBV5-1 with TRBJ1-3, with TRBD1 matching over 8 bases. The germline V gene has CDR1 SGHRS and CDR2 YFSETQ. The CDR3 contains 18 residues. Losses at the gene ends were 3 bases for V and 2 bases for J; bases not matched to a gene: 13. In DNA form, the CDR3 reads TGCGCCAGCAGCTCGCAGCTAGCTGGACAGGGCACTGGAAACACCATATATTTT. It is translated as CASSSQLAGQGTGNTIYF. The whole variable domain, remainder taken from reference TRBV5-1 and TRBJ1-3, is KAGVTQTPRYLIKTRGQQVTLSCSPISGHRSVSWYQQTPGQGLQFLFEYFSETQRNKGNFPGRFSGRQFSNSRSEMNVSTLELGDSALYLCASSSQLAGQGTGNTIYFGEGSWLTVV.

The V gene is TRBV9, the J gene TRBJ1-2; D not resolved. Germline CDR1 reads SGDLS; CDR2 reads YYNGEE. Trimming pared 0 bases from V and 2 bases from J, leaving 11 bases between. This CDR3 is built from 15 residues. The DNA for the CDR3 is TGTGCCAGCAGCGTAGTGGAGGGTGTAAACTATGGCTACACCTTC. Amino acid sequence: CASSVVEGVNYGYTF.

This clonotype was counted at least ten times. The V and J genes are TRBV10-3 and TRBJ2-7; D gene uncertain. Germline loops: CDR1 ENHRY, CDR2 SYGVKD. CDR3 size: 14 residues. Trimming left V 4 bases short and J 2 bases short, with 12 bases between. The CDR3 sequence is CAISVFGSTYEQYF. The CDR3, as DNA: TGTGCCATCAGTGTCTTTGGTAGTACCTACGAGCAGTACTTC.

By proportion, this clonotype is medium-sized. The V and J genes are TRBV29-1 and TRBJ2-5; D is unresolved. The CDR3 sequence is 12 residues long. Germline V gives CDR1 SQVTM, CDR2 ANQGSEA. The germline V and J ends were trimmed by 5 bases and 7 bases, with 14 bases remaining between them. The CDR3 DNA is TGCAGCGTTAGGATCGCCCCGGGGACCCAGTACTTC. Amino acids: CSVRIAPGTQYF. Full variable domain (outside the CDR3, taken from reference TRBV29-1 and TRBJ2-5): SAVISQKPSRDICQRGTSLTIQCQVDSQVTMMFWYRQQPGQSLTLIATANQGSEATYESGFVIDKFPISRPNLTFSTLTVSNMSPEDSSIYLCSVRIAPGTQYFGPGTRLLVL.